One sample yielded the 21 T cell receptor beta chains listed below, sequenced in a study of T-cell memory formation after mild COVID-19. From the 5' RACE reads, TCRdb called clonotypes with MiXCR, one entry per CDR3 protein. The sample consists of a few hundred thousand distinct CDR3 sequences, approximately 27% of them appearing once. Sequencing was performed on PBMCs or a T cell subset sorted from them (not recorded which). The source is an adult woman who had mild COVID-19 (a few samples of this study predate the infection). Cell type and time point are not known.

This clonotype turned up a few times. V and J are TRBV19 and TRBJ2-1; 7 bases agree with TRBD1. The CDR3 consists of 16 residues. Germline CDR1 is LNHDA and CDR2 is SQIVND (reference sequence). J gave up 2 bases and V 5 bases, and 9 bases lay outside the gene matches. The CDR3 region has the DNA TGTGCCAGTAGTTTTCGAGACAGGGAACCCTACAATGAGCAGTTCTTC. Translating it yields CASSFRDREPYNEQFF.

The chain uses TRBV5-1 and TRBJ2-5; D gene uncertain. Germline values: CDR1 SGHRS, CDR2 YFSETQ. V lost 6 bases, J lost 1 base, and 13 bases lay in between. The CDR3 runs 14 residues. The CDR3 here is CASTATSTQETQYF. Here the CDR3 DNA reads TGCGCCAGCACCGCAACCAGCACCCAAGAGACCCAGTACTTC.

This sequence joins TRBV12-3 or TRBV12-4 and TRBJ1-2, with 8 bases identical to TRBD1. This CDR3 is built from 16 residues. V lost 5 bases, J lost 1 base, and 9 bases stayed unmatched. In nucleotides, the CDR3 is TGTGCCAGCAGTCCGATCCGGGACAGGATTAACTATGGCTACACCTTC. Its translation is CASSPIRDRINYGYTF.

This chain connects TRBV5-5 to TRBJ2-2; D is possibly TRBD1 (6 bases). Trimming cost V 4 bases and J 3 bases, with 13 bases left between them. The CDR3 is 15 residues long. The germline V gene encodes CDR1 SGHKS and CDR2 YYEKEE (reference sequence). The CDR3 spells CASSSLQGYTGELFF. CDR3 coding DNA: TGTGCCAGCAGCAGCCTACAGGGATACACCGGGGAGCTGTTTTTT.

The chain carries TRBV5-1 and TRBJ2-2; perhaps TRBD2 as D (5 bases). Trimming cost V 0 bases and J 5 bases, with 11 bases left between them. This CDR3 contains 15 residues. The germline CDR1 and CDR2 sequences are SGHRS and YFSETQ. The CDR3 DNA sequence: TGCGCCAGCAGCTTGGGGCAACCGGGGACCGGGGAGCTGTTTTTT. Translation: CASSLGQPGTGELFF.

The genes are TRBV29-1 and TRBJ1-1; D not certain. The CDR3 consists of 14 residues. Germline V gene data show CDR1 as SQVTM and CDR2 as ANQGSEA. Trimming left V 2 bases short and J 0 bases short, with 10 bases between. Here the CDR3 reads CSVERVLMNTEAFF. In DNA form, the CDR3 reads TGCAGCGTTGAACGGGTCCTCATGAACACTGAAGCTTTCTTT. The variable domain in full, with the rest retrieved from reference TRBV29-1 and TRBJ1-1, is SAVISQKPSRDICQRGTSLTIQCQVDSQVTMMFWYRQQPGQSLTLIATANQGSEATYESGFVIDKFPISRPNLTFSTLTVSNMSPEDSSIYLCSVERVLMNTEAFFGQGTRLTVV.

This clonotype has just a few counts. The chain's CDR3 is CASSPHPGQGSYEQYF. The CDR3 coding sequence is TGTGCCAGCAGCCCACATCCGGGACAGGGGTCCTACGAGCAGTACTTC. The chain recombines TRBV5-5 with TRBJ2-7; 10 bases agree with TRBD1. This CDR3 comprises 16 residues. CDR1 is SGHKS, CDR2 YYEKEE, per germline (reference sequence). The V gene end was trimmed by 4 bases and the J gene end by 1 base; junction bases not matched to a gene: 8.

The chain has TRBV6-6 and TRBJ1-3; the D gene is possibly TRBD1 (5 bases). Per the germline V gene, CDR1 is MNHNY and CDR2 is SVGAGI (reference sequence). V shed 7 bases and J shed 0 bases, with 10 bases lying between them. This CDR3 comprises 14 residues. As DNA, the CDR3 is TGTGCCAGCACTGGGGGAAACTCTGGAAACACCATATATTTT. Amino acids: CASTGGNSGNTIYF.

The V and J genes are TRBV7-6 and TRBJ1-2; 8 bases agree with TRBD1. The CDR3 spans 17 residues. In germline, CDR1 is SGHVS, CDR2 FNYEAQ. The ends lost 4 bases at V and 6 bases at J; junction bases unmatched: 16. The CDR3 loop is CASSSGQVLLCGDGYTF. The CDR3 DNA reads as TGTGCCAGCAGCTCGGGACAGGTTCTATTGTGTGGGGATGGCTACACCTTC.

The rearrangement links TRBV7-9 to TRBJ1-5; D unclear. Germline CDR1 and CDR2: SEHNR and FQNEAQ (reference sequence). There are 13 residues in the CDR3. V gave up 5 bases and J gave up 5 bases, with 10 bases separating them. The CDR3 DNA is TGTGCCAGCAGCCCGATAGGTCATCAGCCCCAGCATTTT. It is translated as CASSPIGHQPQHF.

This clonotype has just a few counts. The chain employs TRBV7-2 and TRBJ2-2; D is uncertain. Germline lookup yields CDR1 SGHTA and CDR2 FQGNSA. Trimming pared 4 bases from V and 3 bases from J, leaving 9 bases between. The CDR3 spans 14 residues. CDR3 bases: TGTGCCAGCAGCTCCCGTGACTACACCGGGGAGCTGTTTTTT. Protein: CASSSRDYTGELFF. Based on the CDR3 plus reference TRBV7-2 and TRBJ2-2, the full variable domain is GAGVSQSPSNKVTEKGKDVELRCDPISGHTALYWYRQSLGQGLEFLIYFQGNSAPDKSGLPSDRFSAERTGGSVSTLTIQRTQQEDSAVYLCASSSRDYTGELFFGEGSRLTVL.

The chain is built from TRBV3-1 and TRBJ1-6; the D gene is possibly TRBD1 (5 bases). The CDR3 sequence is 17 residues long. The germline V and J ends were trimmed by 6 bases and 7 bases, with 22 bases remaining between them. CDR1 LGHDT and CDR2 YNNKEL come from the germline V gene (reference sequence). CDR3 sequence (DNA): TGTGCCAGCAGTCCTCTGGAAGGGTCGGGACGGAATTCACCCCTCCACTTT. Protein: CASSPLEGSGRNSPLHF.

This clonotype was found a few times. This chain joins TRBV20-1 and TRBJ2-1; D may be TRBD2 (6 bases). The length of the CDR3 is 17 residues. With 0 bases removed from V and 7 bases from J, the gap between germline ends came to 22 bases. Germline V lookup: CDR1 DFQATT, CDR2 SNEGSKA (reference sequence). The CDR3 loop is CSARERRLESIRNEQFF. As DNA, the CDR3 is TGCAGTGCTAGAGAACGACGACTAGAATCAATAAGGAATGAGCAGTTCTTC.

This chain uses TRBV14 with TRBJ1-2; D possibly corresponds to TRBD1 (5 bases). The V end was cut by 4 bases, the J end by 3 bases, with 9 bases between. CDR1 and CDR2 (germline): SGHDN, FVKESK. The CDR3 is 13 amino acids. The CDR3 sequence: CASSPGYDYGYTF. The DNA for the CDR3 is TGTGCCAGCAGCCCAGGGTACGACTATGGCTACACCTTC.

CDR3 in DNA: TGTGCCAGCAGCGCAGGCACCCTCCACACAGATACGCAGTATTTT. Its protein is CASSAGTLHTDTQYF. The chain couples TRBV7-9 to TRBJ2-3; D is ambiguous. With 5 bases removed from V and 2 bases from J, the gap between germline ends came to 14 bases. In germline, CDR1 is SEHNR, CDR2 FQNEAQ (reference sequence). The CDR3 has 15 amino acids.

CDR3: CASSVEGGPGGAFF. CDR3 DNA: TGTGCCAGCAGCGTAGAAGGAGGGCCCGGGGGAGCTTTCTTT. The chain uses TRBV9 and TRBJ1-1; D may be TRBD1 (5 bases). The CDR3 runs 14 residues. With 0 bases removed from V and 10 bases from J, the gap between germline ends came to 16 bases. Germline assignment: CDR1 SGDLS and CDR2 YYNGEE. Drawing the rest from reference TRBV9 and TRBJ1-1, the complete variable domain is DSGVTQTPKHLITATGQRVTLRCSPRSGDLSVYWYQQSLDQGLQFLIQYYNGEERAKGNILERFSAQQFPDLHSELNLSSLELGDSALYFCASSVEGGPGGAFFGQGTRLTVV.

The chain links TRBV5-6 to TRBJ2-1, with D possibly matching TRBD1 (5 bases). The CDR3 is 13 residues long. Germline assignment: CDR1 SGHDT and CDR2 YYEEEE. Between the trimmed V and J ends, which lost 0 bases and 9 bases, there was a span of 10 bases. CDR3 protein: CASSLVGDSEQFF. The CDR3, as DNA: TGTGCCAGCAGCTTGGTCGGCGACAGTGAGCAGTTCTTC.

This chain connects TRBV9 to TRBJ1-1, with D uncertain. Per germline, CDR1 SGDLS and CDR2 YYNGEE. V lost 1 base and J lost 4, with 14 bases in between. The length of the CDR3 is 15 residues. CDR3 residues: CASSVYKGVTTEAFF. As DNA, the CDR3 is TGTGCCAGCAGCGTATATAAGGGTGTGACCACTGAAGCTTTCTTT.

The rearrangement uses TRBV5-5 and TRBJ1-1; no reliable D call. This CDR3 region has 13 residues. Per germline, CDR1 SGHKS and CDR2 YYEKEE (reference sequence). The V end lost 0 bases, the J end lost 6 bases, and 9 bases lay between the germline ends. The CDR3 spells CASSLGWLAEAFF. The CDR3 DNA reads TGTGCCAGCAGCTTGGGGTGGTTAGCTGAAGCTTTCTTT.

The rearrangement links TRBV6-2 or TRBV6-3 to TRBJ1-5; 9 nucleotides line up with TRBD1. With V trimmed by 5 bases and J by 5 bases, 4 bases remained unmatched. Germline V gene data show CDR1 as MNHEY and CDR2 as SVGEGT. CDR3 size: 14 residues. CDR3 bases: TGTGCCAGCAGTAGGGACAGGGCGGATCAGCCCCAGCATTTT. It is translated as CASSRDRADQPQHF.

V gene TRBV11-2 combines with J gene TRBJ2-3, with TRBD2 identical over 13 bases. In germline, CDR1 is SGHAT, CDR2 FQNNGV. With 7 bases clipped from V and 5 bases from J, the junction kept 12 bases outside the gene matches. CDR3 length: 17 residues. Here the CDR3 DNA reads TGTGCCAGCACCATCCGACCGGGACTAGCGGGATTAGATACGCAGTATTTT. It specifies CASTIRPGLAGLDTQYF.